Listed below are T cell receptor beta chains from one sample, sequenced in a study of shared clonotypes between healthy human individuals. The repertoire was sequenced with immunoSEQ multiplex PCR; TCRdb's copy has only in-frame clones and lacks some. The sample has under 350,000 clones, around 86% seen once. Sample: memory CD8+ T cells sorted from blood. The receptor set was obtained from a man younger than 30 in good health. The CDR3 runs from the conserved cysteine through the conserved F or W. The D gene is left open where the match is weak. Size is stated for part of the rows, as once, few or many counts, or as a class when the clone is expanded.

V	D	size	J	CDR3	DNA
TRBV5-8	-	-	TRBJ2-1	CASSSPRQISYNEQFF	TGTGCCAGCAGCTCACCCCGGCAGATCTCCTACAATGAGCAGTTCTTC
TRBV27	TRBD1	-	TRBJ2-7	CASSLVQGMTHEQYF	TGTGCCAGCAGTTTAGTACAGGGGATGACCCACGAGCAGTACTTC
TRBV11-2	-	-	TRBJ1-2	CASSLAGVDYGYTF	TGTGCCAGCAGCTTAGCTGGGGTGGACTATGGCTACACCTTC
TRBV5-4	-	once	TRBJ2-1	CASSLVSAGGYNEQFF	TGTGCCAGCAGCTTGGTCTCTGCCGGAGGGTACAATGAGCAGTTCTTC
TRBV27	-	-	TRBJ1-6	CASSLAGVGSPLHF	TGTGCCAGCAGTTTAGCGGGCGTTGGGTCACCCCTCCACTTT
TRBV11-2	TRBD1	-	TRBJ2-1	CASSLEGQLNEQFF	TGTGCCAGCAGCTTAGAGGGACAGCTCAATGAGCAGTTCTTC
TRBV27	-	-	TRBJ1-1	CASSYRNRGHTEAFF	TGTGCCAGCAGTTATCGGAACCGTGGGCACACTGAAGCTTTCTTT
TRBV7-9	TRBD1	-	TRBJ2-7	CASSLGTGSSYEQYF	TGTGCCAGCAGCTTAGGGACAGGGAGCTCCTACGAGCAGTACTTC
TRBV4-3	-	-	TRBJ2-7	CASSQDRGRSSYEQYF	TGCGCCAGCAGCCAAGATCGTGGCCGATCCTCCTACGAGCAGTACTTC
TRBV6-5	-	-	TRBJ2-7	CASSYSEGYEQYF	TGTGCCAGCAGTTACTCGGAAGGCTACGAGCAGTACTTC
TRBV13	-	-	TRBJ2-7	CASSTSRYEQYF	TGTGCCAGCAGCACATCCCGCTACGAGCAGTACTTC
TRBV5-6	TRBD2	-	TRBJ2-3	CASSPSGGPDTQYF	TGTGCCAGCAGCCCCAGCGGGGGGCCGGATACGCAGTATTTT
TRBV6-5	-	-	TRBJ2-7	CASGKRRSPYEQYF	TGTGCCAGCGGTAAGAGACGGAGCCCCTACGAGCAGTACTTC
TRBV7-9	TRBD2	many	TRBJ2-3	CASSVTSGGSTDTQYF	TGTGCCAGCAGCGTGACTAGCGGGGGGTCCACAGATACGCAGTATTTT
TRBV11-2	-	-	TRBJ2-7	CASSLVGLYTPYEQYF	TGTGCCAGCAGCTTAGTTGGGCTTTATACCCCCTACGAGCAGTACTTC
TRBV28	-	-	TRBJ2-2	CASSFSPVRGTGELFF	TGTGCCAGCAGTTTTTCCCCCGTCCGAGGCACCGGGGAGCTGTTTTTT
TRBV10-1	-	-	TRBJ2-7	CASSPRRGSYEQYF	TGCGCCAGCAGTCCCCGTCGTGGGAGCTACGAGCAGTACTTC
TRBV30	-	-	TRBJ1-1	CAWSGGSPEAFF	TGTGCCTGGAGTGGTGGGTCTCCTGAAGCTTTCTTT
TRBV27	-	-	TRBJ1-5	CASSFVGGGQPQHF	TGTGCCAGCAGTTTCGTAGGGGGTGGGCAGCCCCAGCATTTT
TRBV9	-	-	TRBJ2-1	CASSVSGVVYNEQFF	TGTGCCAGCAGCGTTTCAGGGGTTGTTTACAATGAGCAGTTCTTC
TRBV27	TRBD1	-	TRBJ2-7	CASSFRGQVLYEQYF	TGTGCCAGCAGTTTTCGGGGACAGGTTCTCTACGAGCAGTACTTC
TRBV14	-	-	TRBJ1-1	CASSQAPMGAAYTEAFF	TGTGCCAGCAGCCAAGCCCCGATGGGAGCGGCGTACACTGAAGCTTTCTTT
TRBV7-8	-	-	TRBJ2-7	CASSLEWQGSYEQYF	TGTGCCAGCAGCTTAGAATGGCAGGGAAGCTACGAGCAGTACTTC
TRBV4-1	TRBD1	-	TRBJ2-7	CASSQPTGTGLYEQYF	TGCGCCAGCAGCCAACCCACGGGGACAGGGCTATACGAGCAGTACTTC
TRBV13	TRBD2	-	TRBJ2-3	CATVTSGTTDTQYF	TGTGCCACTGTGACTAGCGGGACAACAGATACGCAGTATTTT
TRBV6-6	-	-	TRBJ2-3	CASFRGSGFTDTQYF	TGTGCCAGTTTTCGAGGAAGTGGTTTCACAGATACGCAGTATTTT
TRBV28	TRBD2	-	TRBJ2-1	CASSLAGGFEQFF	TGTGCCAGCAGTTTAGCGGGGGGTTTTGAGCAGTTCTTC
TRBV27	-	-	TRBJ2-1	CASSPSAGAVYNEQFF	TGTGCCAGCAGTCCATCGGCAGGGGCTGTCTACAATGAGCAGTTCTTC
TRBV30	TRBD2	-	TRBJ2-5	CAWRDGGSWETQYF	TGTGCCTGGAGGGATGGCGGGAGTTGGGAGACCCAGTACTTC
TRBV5-1	-	-	TRBJ2-7	CASSPGDIYEQYF	TGCGCCAGCAGCCCCGGCGACATCTACGAGCAGTACTTC
TRBV7-9	-	few	TRBJ1-5	CASSLSSGRPTQHF	TGTGCCAGCAGCTTAAGTAGTGGGCGGCCGACCCAGCATTTT
TRBV9	TRBD2	once	TRBJ2-7	CASSPVAGMSYEQYF	TGTGCCAGCAGCCCCGTAGCGGGGATGAGCTACGAGCAGTACTTC
TRBV7-9	-	-	TRBJ2-2	CASSPSSGPSGELFF	TGTGCCAGCAGCCCCAGCTCAGGCCCTTCGGGGGAGCTGTTTTTT
TRBV13	-	once	TRBJ2-7	CASSLERDLYEQYF	TGTGCCAGCAGCTTAGAACGGGACTTATACGAGCAGTACTTC
TRBV7-6	-	-	TRBJ2-1	CASSLAYPRTDHNEQFF	TGTGCCAGCAGCTTAGCCTATCCTCGGACAGATCACAATGAGCAGTTCTTC
TRBV28	-	-	TRBJ2-3	CASSLFFGVGPDTDTQYF	TGTGCCAGCAGTTTATTCTTCGGGGTGGGCCCGGACACAGATACGCAGTATTTT
TRBV5-4	TRBD2	-	TRBJ2-7	CASSLHAGGYYEQYF	TGTGCCAGCAGCTTGCATGCGGGAGGGTACTACGAGCAGTACTTC
TRBV11-2	-	-	TRBJ1-6	CASSPPGVGNSPLHF	TGTGCCAGCAGCCCCCCCGGTGTGGGTAATTCACCCCTCCACTTT
TRBV5-1	-	-	TRBJ2-3	CASSLKSSPGNTQYF	TGCGCCAGCAGCTTGAAAAGCAGCCCAGGGAATACGCAGTATTTT
TRBV27	-	-	TRBJ1-5	CASTSNLGQPQHF	TGTGCCAGCACCTCAAATTTGGGTCAGCCCCAGCATTTT